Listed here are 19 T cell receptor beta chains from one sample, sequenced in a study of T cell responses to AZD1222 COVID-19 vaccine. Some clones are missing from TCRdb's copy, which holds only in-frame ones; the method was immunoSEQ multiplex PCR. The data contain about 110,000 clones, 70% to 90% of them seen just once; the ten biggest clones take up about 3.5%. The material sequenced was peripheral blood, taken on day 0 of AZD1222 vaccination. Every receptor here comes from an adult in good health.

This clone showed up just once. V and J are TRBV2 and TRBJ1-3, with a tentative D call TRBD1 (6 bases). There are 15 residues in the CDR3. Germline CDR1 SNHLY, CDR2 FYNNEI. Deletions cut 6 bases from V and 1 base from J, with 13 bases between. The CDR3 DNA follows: TGTGCCAGCAGACCGGGGGCAAGGTCTGGAAACACCATATATTTT. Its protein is CASRPGARSGNTIYF.

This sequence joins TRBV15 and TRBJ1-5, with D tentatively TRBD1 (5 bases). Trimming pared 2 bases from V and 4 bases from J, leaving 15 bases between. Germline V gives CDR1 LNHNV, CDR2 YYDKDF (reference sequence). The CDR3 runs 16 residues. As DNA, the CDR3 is TGTGCCACCAGCAGAAAGGGGAGGGTGGGGAATCAGCCCCAGCATTTT. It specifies CATSRKGRVGNQPQHF.

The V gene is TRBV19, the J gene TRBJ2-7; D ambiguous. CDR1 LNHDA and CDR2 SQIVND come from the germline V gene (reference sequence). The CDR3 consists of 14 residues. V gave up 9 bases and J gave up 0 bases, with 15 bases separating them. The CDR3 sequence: CASGPDTFSYEQYF. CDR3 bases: TGTGCCAGCGGACCCGATACTTTCTCCTACGAGCAGTACTTC.

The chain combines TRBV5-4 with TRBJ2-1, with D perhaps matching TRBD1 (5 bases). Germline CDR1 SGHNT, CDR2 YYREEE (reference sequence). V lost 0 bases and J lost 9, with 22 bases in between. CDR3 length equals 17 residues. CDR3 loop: CASSLVQGISFLPEQFF. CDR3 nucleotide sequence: TGTGCCAGCAGCTTGGTGCAGGGCATCTCATTTTTGCCTGAGCAGTTCTTC.

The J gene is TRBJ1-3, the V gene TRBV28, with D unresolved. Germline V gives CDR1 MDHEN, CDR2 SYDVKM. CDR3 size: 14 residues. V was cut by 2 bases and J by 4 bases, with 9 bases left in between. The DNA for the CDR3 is TGTGCCAGCAGTTTAACCGAGCACGGAAACACCATATATTTT. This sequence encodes CASSLTEHGNTIYF. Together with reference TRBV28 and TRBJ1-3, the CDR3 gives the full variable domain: DVKVTQSSRYLVKRTGEKVFLECVQDMDHENMFWYRQDPGLGLRLIYFSYDVKMKEKGDIPEGYSVSREKKERFSLILESASTNQTSMYLCASSLTEHGNTIYFGEGSWLTVV.

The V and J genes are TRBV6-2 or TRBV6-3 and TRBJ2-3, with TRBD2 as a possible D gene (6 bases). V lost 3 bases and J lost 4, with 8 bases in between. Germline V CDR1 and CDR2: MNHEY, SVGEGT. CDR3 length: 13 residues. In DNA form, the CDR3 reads TGTGCCAGCAGTTATACTAGCCCAGATACGCAGTATTTT. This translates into CASSYTSPDTQYF.

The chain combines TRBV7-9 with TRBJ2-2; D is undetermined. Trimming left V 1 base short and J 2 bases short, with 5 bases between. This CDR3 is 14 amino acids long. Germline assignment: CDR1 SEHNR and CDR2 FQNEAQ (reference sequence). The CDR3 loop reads CASSLGANTGELFF. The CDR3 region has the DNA TGTGCCAGCAGCTTAGGGGCCAACACCGGGGAGCTGTTTTTT.

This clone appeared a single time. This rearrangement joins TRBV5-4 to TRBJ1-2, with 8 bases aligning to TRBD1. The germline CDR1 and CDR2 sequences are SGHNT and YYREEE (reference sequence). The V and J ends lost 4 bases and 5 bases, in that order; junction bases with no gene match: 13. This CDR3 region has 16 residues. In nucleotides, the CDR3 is TGTGCCAGCAGCCCCGGACAGGGTCAAATCCTTTATGGCTACACCTTC. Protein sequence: CASSPGQGQILYGYTF.

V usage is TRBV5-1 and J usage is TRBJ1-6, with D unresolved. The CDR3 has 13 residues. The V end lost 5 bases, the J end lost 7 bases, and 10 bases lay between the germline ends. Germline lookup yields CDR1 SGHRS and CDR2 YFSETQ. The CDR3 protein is CASSPGPNSPLHF. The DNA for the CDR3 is TGCGCCAGCAGTCCCGGTCCAAATTCACCCCTCCACTTT. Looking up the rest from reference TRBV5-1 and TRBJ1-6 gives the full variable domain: KAGVTQTPRYLIKTRGQQVTLSCSPISGHRSVSWYQQTPGQGLQFLFEYFSETQRNKGNFPGRFSGRQFSNSRSEMNVSTLELGDSALYLCASSPGPNSPLHFGNGTRLTVT.

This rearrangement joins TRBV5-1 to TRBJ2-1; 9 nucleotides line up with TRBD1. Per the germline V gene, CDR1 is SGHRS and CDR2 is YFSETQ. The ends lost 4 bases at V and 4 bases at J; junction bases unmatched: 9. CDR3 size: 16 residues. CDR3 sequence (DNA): TGCGCCAGCAGCCGCCCCCTGACAGGGGGGTACAATGAGCAGTTCTTC. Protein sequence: CASSRPLTGGYNEQFF. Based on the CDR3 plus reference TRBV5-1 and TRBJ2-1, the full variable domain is KAGVTQTPRYLIKTRGQQVTLSCSPISGHRSVSWYQQTPGQGLQFLFEYFSETQRNKGNFPGRFSGRQFSNSRSEMNVSTLELGDSALYLCASSRPLTGGYNEQFFGPGTRLTVL.

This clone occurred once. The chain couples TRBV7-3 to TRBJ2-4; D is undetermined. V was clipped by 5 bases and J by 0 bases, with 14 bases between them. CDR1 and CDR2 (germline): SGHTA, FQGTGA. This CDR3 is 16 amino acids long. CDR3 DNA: TGTGCCAGCAGCACCTCGACATCACTAGCCAAAAACATTCAGTACTTC. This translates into CASSTSTSLAKNIQYF. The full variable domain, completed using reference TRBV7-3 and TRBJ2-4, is GAGVSQTPSNKVTEKGKYVELRCDPISGHTALYWYRQSLGQGPEFLIYFQGTGAADDSGLPNDRFFAVRPEGSVSTLKIQRTERGDSAVYLCASSTSTSLAKNIQYFGAGTRLSVL.

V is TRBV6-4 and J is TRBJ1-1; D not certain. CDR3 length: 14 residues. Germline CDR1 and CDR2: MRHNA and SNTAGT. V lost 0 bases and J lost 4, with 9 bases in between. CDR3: CASSDSDRSTEAFF. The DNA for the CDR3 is TGTGCCAGCAGTGACTCTGACCGGAGCACTGAAGCTTTCTTT.

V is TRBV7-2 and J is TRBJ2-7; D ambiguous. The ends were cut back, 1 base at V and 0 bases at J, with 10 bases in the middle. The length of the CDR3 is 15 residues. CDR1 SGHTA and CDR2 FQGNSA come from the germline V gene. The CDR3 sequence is CASSLDFASSYEQYF. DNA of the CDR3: TGTGCCAGCAGCTTAGATTTTGCGAGCTCCTACGAGCAGTACTTC.

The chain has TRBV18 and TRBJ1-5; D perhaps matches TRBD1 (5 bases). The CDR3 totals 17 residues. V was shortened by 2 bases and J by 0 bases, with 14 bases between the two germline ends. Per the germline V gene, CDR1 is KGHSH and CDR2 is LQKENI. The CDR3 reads CASSPNGGDYSNQPQHF. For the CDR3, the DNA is TGTGCCAGCTCACCAAATGGGGGGGACTATAGCAATCAGCCCCAGCATTTT.

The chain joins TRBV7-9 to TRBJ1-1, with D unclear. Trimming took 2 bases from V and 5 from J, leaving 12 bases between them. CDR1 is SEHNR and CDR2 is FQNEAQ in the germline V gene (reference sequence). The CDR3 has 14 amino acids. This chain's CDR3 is CASSLQDVGTEAFF. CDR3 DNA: TGTGCCAGCAGCTTACAGGACGTTGGAACTGAAGCTTTCTTT.

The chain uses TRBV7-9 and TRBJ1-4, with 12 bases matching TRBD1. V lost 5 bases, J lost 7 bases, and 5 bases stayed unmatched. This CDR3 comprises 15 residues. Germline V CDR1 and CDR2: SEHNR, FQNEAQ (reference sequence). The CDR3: CASSGGTGGFEKLFF. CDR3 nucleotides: TGTGCCAGCAGCGGCGGGACAGGGGGCTTTGAAAAACTGTTTTTT.

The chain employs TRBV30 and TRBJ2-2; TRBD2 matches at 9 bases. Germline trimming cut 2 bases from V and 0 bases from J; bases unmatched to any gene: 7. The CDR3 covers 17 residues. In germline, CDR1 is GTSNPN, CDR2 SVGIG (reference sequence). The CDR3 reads CAWSFGSGGSNTGELFF. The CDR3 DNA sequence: TGTGCCTGGAGTTTTGGTAGCGGGGGTTCGAACACCGGGGAGCTGTTTTTT.

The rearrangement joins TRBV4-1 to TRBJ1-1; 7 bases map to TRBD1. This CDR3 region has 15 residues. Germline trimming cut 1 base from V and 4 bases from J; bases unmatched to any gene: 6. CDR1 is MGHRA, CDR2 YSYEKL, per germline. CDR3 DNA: TGCGCCAGCAGCCAAGTTTCAGGGGGTACCACTGAAGCTTTCTTT. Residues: CASSQVSGGTTEAFF.

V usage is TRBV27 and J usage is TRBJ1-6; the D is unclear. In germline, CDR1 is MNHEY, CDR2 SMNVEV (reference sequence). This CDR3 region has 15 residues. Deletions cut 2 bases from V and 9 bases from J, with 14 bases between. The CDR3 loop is CASSLGSPVGSPLHF. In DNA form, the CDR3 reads TGTGCCAGCAGTTTAGGGTCCCCGGTTGGTTCACCCCTCCACTTT.